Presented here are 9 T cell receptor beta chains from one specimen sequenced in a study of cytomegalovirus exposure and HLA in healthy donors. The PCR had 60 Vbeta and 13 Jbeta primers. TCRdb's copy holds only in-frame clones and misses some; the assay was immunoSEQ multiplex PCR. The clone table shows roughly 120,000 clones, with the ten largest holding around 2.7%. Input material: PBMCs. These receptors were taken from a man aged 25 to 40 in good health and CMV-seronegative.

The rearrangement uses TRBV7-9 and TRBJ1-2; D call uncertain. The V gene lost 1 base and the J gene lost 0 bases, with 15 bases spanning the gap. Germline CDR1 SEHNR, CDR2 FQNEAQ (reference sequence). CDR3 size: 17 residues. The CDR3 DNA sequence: TGTGCCAGCAGCTTAGGCCCCCATAGTATGTCTAACTATGGCTACACCTTC. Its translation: CASSLGPHSMSNYGYTF.

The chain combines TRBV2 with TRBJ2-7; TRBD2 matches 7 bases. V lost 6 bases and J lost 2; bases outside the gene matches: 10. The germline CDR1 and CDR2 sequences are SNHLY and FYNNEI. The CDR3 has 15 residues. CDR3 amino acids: CASRAPRGDTYEQYF. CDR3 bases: TGTGCCAGCAGAGCGCCTCGGGGGGATACCTACGAGCAGTACTTC.

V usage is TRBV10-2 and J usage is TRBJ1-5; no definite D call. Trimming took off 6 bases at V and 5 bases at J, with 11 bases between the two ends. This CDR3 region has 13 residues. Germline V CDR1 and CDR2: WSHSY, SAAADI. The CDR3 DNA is TGCGCCAGCAGCGTAGAGAGCTATCAGCCCCAGCATTTT. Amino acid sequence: CASSVESYQPQHF.

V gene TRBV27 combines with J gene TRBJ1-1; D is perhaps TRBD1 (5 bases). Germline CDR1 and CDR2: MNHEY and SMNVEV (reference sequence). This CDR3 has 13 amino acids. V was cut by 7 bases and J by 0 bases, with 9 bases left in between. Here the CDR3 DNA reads TGTGCCAGCACCAAGGGGCTGAACACTGAAGCTTTCTTT. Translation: CASTKGLNTEAFF.

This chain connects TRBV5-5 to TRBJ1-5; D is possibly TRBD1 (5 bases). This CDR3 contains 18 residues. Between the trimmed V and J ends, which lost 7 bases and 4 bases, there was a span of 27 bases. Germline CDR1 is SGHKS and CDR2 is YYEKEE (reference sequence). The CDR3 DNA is TGTGCCAGCGCCCCAAGTCCAGGGCTCATCGGTGTTAATCAGCCCCAGCATTTT. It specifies CASAPSPGLIGVNQPQHF.

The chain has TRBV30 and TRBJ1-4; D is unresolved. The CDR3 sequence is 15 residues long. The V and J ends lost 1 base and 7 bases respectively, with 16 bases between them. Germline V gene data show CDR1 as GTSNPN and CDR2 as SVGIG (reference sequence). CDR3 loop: CAWSASTLWAEKLFF. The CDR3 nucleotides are TGTGCCTGGAGTGCCTCGACATTGTGGGCTGAAAAACTGTTTTTT. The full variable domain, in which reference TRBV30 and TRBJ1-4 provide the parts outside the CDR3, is SQTIHQWPATLVQPVGSPLSLECTVEGTSNPNLYWYRQAAGRGLQLLFYSVGIGQISSEVPQNLSASRPQDRQFILSSKKLLLSDSGFYLCAWSASTLWAEKLFFGSGTQLSVL.

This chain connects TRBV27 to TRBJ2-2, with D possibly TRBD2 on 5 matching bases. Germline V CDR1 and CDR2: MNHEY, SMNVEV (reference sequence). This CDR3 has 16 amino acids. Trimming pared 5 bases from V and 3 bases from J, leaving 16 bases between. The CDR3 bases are TGTGCCAGCAGTCCCTACCGGGGAGAGGACACCGGGGAGCTGTTTTTT. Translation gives CASSPYRGEDTGELFF.

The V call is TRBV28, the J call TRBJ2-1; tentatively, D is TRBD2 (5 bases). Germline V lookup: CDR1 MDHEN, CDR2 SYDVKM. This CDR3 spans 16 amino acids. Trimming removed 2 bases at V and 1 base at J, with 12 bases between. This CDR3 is CASSLVGIRSYNEQFF. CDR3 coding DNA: TGTGCCAGCAGTTTAGTCGGGATTCGATCCTACAATGAGCAGTTCTTC.

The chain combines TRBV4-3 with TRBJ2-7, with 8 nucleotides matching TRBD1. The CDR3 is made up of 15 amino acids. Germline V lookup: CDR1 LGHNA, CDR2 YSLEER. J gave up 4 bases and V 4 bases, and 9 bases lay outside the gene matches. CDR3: CASSRYQGAEYEQYF. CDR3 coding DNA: TGCGCCAGCAGCCGGTACCAGGGGGCAGAATACGAGCAGTACTTC.